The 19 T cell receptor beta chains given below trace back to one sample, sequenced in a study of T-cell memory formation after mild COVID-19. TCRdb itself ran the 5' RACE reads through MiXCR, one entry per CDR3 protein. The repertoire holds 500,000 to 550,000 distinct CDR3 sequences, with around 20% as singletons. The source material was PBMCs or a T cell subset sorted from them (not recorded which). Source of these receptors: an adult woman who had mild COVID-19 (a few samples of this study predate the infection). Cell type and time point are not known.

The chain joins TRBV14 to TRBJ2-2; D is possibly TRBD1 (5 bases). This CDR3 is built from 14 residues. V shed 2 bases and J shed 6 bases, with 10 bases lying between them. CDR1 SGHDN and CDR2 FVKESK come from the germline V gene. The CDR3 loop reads CASSQQGIPGELFF. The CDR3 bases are TGTGCCAGCAGCCAACAGGGCATCCCCGGGGAGCTGTTTTTT.

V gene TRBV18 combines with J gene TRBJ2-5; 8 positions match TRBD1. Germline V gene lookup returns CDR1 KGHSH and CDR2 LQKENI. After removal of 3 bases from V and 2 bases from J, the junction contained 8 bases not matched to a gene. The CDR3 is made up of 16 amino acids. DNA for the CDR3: TGTGCCAGCTCACCTGGGGACAGGCGGGGTCAAGAGACCCAGTACTTC. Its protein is CASSPGDRRGQETQYF.

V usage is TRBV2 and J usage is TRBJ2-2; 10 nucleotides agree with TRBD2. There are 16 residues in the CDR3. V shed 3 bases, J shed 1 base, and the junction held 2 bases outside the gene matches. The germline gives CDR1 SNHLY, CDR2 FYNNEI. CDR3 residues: CASSDLAGGNTGELFF. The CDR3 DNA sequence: TGTGCCAGCAGTGACTTAGCGGGGGGGAACACCGGGGAGCTGTTTTTT. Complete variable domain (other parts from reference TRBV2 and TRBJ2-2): EPEVTQTPSHQVTQMGQEVILRCVPISNHLYFYWYRQILGQKVEFLVSFYNNEISEKSEIFDDQFSVERPDGSNFTLKIRSTKLEDSAMYFCASSDLAGGNTGELFFGEGSRLTVL.

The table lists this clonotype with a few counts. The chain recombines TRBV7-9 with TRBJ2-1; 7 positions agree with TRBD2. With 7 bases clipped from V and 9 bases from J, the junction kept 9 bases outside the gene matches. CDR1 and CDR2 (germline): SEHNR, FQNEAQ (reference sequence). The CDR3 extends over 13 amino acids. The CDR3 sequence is CASTNGLVVEQFF. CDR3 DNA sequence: TGTGCCAGCACCAACGGACTAGTGGTTGAGCAGTTCTTC.

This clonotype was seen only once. In DNA, the CDR3 is TGTGCCAGCAGTTTAACGGGAGGGCCCTTTGACGAGACCCAGTACTTC. It codes for CASSLTGGPFDETQYF. The chain links TRBV6-2 or TRBV6-3 to TRBJ2-5; TRBD2 agrees at 8 bases. The CDR3 is made up of 16 amino acids. The V and J ends lost 4 bases and 5 bases, in that order; junction bases with no gene match: 12. Per the germline V gene, CDR1 is MNHEY and CDR2 is SVGEGT.

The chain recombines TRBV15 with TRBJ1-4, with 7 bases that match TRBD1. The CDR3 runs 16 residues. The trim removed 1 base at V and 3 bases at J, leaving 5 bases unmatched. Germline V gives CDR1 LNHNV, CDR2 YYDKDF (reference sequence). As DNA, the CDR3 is TGTGCCACCAGCAGAGCGTTACAGGGGTCTAATGAAAAACTGTTTTTT. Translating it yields CATSRALQGSNEKLFF.

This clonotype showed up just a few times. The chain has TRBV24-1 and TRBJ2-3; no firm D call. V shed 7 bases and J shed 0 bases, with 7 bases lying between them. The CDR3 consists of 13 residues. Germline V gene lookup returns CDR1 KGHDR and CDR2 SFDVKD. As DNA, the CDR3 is TGTGCCACCAGGGCCTTCAGCACAGATACGCAGTATTTT. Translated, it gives CATRAFSTDTQYF.

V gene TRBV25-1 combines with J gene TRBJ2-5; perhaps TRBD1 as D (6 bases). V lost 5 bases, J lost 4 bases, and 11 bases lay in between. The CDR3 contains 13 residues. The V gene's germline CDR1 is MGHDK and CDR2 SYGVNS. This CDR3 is CASSSTGRETQYF. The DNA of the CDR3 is TGTGCCAGCAGTTCTACAGGGCGAGAGACCCAGTACTTC.

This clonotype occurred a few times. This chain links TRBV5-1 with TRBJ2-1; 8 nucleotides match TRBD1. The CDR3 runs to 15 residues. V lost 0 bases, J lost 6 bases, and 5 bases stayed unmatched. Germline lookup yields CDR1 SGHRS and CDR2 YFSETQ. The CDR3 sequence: CASSLVTGGFNEQFF. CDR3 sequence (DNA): TGCGCCAGCAGCTTGGTCACAGGGGGGTTCAATGAGCAGTTCTTC.

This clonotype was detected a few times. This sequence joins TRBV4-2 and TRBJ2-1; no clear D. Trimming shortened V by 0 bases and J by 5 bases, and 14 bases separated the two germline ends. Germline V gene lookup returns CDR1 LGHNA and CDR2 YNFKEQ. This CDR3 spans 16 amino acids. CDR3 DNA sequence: TGTGCCAGCAGCCAAGATCAGTCGGATCTCCACAATGAGCAGTTCTTC. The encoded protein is CASSQDQSDLHNEQFF.

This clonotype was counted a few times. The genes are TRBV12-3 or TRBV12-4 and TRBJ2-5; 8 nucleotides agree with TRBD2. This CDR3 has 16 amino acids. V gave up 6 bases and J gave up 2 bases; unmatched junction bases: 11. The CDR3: CASRLSRGGLQETQYF. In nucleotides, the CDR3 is TGTGCCAGCAGGCTATCCCGGGGGGGGCTACAAGAGACCCAGTACTTC.

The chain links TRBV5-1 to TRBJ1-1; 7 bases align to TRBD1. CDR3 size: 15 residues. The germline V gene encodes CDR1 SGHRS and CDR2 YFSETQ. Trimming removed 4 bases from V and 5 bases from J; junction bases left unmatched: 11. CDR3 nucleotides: TGCGCCAGCAGCCTGGAAACAGGGGCGGTTACTGAAGCTTTCTTT. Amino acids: CASSLETGAVTEAFF.

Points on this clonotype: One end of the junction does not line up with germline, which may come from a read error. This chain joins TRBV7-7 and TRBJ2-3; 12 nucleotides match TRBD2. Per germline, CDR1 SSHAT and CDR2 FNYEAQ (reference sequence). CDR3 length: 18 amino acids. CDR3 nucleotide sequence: TGTGCTAGCAGCTTCCTAGCGGGAGGGCCGGGCCACACAGATACGCAGTATTTT. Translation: CASSFLAGGPGHTDTQYF.

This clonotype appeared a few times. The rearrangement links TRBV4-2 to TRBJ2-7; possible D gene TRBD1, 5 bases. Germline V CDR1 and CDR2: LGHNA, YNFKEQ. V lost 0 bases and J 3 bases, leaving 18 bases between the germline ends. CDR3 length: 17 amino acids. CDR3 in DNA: TGTGCCAGCAGCCAAGAAGGAAGAGGACACCCTCTCTACGAGCAGTACTTC. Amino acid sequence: CASSQEGRGHPLYEQYF.

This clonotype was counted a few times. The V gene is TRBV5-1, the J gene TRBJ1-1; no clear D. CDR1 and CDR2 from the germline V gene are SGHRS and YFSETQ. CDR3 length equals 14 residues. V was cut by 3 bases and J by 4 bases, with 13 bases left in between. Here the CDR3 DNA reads TGCGCCAGCAGCTACCGAGGGATCGGCACTGAAGCTTTCTTT. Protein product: CASSYRGIGTEAFF.

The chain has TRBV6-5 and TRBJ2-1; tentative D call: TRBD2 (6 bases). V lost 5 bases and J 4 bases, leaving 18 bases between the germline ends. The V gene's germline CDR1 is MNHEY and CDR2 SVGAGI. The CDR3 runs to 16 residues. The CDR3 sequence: CASSPPRGSGYNEQFF. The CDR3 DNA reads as TGTGCCAGCAGTCCCCCTAGGGGTAGCGGATACAATGAGCAGTTCTTC.

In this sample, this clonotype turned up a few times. The CDR3 spells CASSTIRAGRSYNEQFF. CDR3 DNA sequence: TGTGCCAGCAGCACTATTCGGGCGGGAAGGTCCTACAATGAGCAGTTCTTC. The V call is TRBV11-2, the J call TRBJ2-1; D is possibly TRBD2 (6 bases). Germline CDR1 is SGHAT and CDR2 is FQNNGV. V lost 5 bases and J 1 base, leaving 18 bases between the germline ends. The CDR3 loop spans 17 amino acids.

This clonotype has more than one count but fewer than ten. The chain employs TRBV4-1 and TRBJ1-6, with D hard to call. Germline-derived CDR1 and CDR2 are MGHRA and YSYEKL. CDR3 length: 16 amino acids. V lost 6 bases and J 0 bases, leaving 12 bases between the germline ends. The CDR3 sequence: CASRVGDISYNSPLHF. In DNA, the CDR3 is TGCGCCAGCAGGGTAGGCGATATCTCCTATAATTCACCCCTCCACTTT.

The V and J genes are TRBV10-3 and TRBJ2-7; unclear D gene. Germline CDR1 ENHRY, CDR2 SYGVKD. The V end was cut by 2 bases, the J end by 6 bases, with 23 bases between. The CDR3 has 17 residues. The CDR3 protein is CAISEPATAEPLGEQYF. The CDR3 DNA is TGTGCCATCAGTGAGCCGGCGACGGCGGAACCTCTAGGCGAGCAGTACTTC.